This T cell receptor (beta chain) is drawn from a study of beta chain features in type 1 diabetes. Broader study findings: Resolution of whether HLA type affects TCRB rearrangement was not achieved here.

About this clone: Its antigen is not known.

Expressed TCRB transcripts were sequenced because the entire RNA isolate underwent reverse transcription. Reads from naive, central memory and regulatory T cell samples averaged roughly 3.6 million. Generated by immunoSEQ multiplex PCR, the TCRdb table keeps only in-frame clones and is missing some. The profile shows 900,000 or so clones, roughly a sixth of them singletons. This CDR3 comprises 16 residues. CDR1 is SGHRS, CDR2 YFSETQ, per germline. V lost 4 bases to trimming and J lost 6 bases; unmatched junction nucleotides: 13. The chain carries TRBV5-1 and TRBJ2-1, with TRBD2 identical over 7 bases. The source material was naive CD4+ T cells from blood. This TCR derives from a woman between 18 and 30 years old in good health. Here the CDR3 reads CASSPWGGRLGNEQFF. DNA for the CDR3: TGCGCCAGCAGCCCCTGGGGCGGGAGACTTGGCAATGAGCAGTTCTTC.